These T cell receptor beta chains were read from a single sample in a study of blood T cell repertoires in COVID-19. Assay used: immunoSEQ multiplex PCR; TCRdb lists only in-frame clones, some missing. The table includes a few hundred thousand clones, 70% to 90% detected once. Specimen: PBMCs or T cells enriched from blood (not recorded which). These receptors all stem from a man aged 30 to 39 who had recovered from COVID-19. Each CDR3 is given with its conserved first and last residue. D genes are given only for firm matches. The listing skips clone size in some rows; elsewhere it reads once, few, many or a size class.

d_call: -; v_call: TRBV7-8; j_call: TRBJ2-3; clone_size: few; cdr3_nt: TGTGCCAGCAGCTTAGGTACAAACACAGATACGCAGTATTTT; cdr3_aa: CASSLGTNTDTQYF
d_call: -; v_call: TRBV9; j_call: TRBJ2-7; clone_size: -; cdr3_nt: TGTGCCAGCAGCGTATCCAGGGAACCCTACGAGCAGTACTTC; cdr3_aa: CASSVSREPYEQYF
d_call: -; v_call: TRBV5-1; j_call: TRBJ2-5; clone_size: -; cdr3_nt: TGCGCCAGCAGCCCAGACAGCCACCAAGAGACCCAGTACTTC; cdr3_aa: CASSPDSHQETQYF
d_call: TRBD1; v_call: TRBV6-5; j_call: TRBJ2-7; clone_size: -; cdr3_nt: TGTGCCAGCAGCCCCGGGACAGGGGCCCACTACGAGCAGTACTTC; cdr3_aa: CASSPGTGAHYEQYF
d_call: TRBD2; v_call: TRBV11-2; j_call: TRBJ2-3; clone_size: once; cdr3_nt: TGTGCCAGCAGCTTAGTAGGGTCTAGCGGGAGCACAGATACGCAGTATTTT; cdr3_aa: CASSLVGSSGSTDTQYF
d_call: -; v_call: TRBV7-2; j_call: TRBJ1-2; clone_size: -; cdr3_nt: TGTGCCAGCAGCAGACAGGTCAACTATGGCTACACCTTC; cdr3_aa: CASSRQVNYGYTF
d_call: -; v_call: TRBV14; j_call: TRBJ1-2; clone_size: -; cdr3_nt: TGTGCCAGCAGCCCACTCTCCCCTCTCTATGGCTACACCTTC; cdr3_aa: CASSPLSPLYGYTF
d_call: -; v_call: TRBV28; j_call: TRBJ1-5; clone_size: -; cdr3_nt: TGTGCCAGCAGTCAAGGGGTGACGCCCCAGCATTTT; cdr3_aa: CASSQGVTPQHF
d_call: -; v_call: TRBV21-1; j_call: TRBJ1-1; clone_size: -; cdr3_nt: TGTGCCAGCAGCAAACCGGGACAGGCCCCTGAAGCTTTCTTT; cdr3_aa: CASSKPGQAPEAFF
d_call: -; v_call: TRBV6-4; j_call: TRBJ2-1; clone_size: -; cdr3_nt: TGTGCCAGCAGTGACTCGGGAGAAGGCAATGAGCAGTTCTTC; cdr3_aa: CASSDSGEGNEQFF
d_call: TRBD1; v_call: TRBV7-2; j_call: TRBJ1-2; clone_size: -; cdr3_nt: TGTGCCAGCAGCTTACCCTCGGGACAGGGATACTATGGCTACACCTTC; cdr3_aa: CASSLPSGQGYYGYTF
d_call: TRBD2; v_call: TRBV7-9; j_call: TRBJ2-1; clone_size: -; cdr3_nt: TGTGCCAGCAGCCGCTCCGGGACTAGCGGGAAAAGGAAGAATGAGCAGTTCTTC; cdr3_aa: CASSRSGTSGKRKNEQFF
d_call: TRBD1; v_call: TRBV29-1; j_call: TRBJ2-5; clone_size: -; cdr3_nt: TGCAGCGTCTCCGCGACAGGGGCTGAGACCCAGTACTTC; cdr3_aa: CSVSATGAETQYF